The next 18 T cell receptor beta chains were all read from a single sample in a study of blood T cell repertoires in COVID-19. Generated by immunoSEQ multiplex PCR, the TCRdb table keeps only in-frame clones and is missing some. The data contain about 250,000 clones, roughly nine tenths of them seen just once; the ten biggest clones take up around 6%. Sequenced material: PBMCs or T cells enriched from blood (not recorded which). The receptor set was obtained from a woman in her twenties or thirties with acute COVID-19.

The chain couples TRBV7-8 to TRBJ1-5; a possible D gene is TRBD1 (5 bases). Germline V lookup: CDR1 SGHVS, CDR2 FQNEAQ. The CDR3 is 15 residues long. Between the trimmed V and J ends, which lost 5 bases and 4 bases, there was a span of 15 bases. This CDR3 reads CASSPSGVGNQPQHF. The CDR3 nucleotides read TGTGCCAGCAGCCCCTCGGGGGTCGGTAATCAGCCCCAGCATTTT.

The chain is built from TRBV7-3 and TRBJ1-3; unclear D gene. CDR3 length: 13 amino acids. The germline gives CDR1 SGHTA, CDR2 FQGTGA. V lost 5 bases, J lost 4 bases, and 9 bases lay in between. The chain's CDR3 is CASSLPGGNTIYF. The CDR3 DNA sequence: TGTGCCAGCAGCCTCCCGGGGGGAAACACCATATATTTT. Full variable domain (remainder filled in from reference TRBV7-3 and TRBJ1-3): GAGVSQTPSNKVTEKGKYVELRCDPISGHTALYWYRQSLGQGPEFLIYFQGTGAADDSGLPNDRFFAVRPEGSVSTLKIQRTERGDSAVYLCASSLPGGNTIYFGEGSWLTVV.

This clone was counted between two and nine times. The V gene is TRBV6-2 or TRBV6-3, the J gene TRBJ2-3, with 11 bases fitting TRBD2. The CDR3 extends over 16 amino acids. The germline V gene encodes CDR1 MNHEY and CDR2 SVGEGT. V dropped 5 bases and J dropped 4; count of bases not matched to a gene: 8. CDR3 coding DNA: TGTGCCAGCAGTCCCACTAGCGGGAGCCGGGCAGATACGCAGTATTTT. This sequence encodes CASSPTSGSRADTQYF.

The rearrangement uses TRBV3-1 (or the pseudogene TRBV3-2) and TRBJ2-5, with 8 bases matching TRBD1. CDR3 size: 14 residues. The V gene end was trimmed by 3 bases and the J gene end by 2 bases; junction bases not matched to a gene: 2. From germline, CDR1 is LGHDT and CDR2 YNNKEL (reference sequence). The CDR3 spells CASSQTGEQETQYF. The CDR3 region has the DNA TGTGCCAGCAGCCAGACAGGGGAACAAGAGACCCAGTACTTC.

This clone was seen only a few times. The chain has TRBV18 and TRBJ2-7, with D possibly matching TRBD2 (5 bases). The CDR3 sequence is 13 residues long. Trimming took 3 bases from V and 4 from J, leaving 10 bases between them. Germline CDR1 reads KGHSH; CDR2 reads LQKENI. The chain's CDR3 is CASSPPEDYEQYF. The CDR3 nucleotides are TGTGCCAGCTCACCTCCGGAGGATTACGAGCAGTACTTC.

This CDR3 is CASSAVPGQGYFYEQYF. In DNA, the CDR3 is TGTGCCAGTAGTGCGGTTCCGGGACAGGGTTACTTTTACGAGCAGTACTTC. The V gene is TRBV19, the J gene TRBJ2-7; TRBD1 matches at 9 bases. The V and J ends lost 5 bases and 4 bases, in that order; junction bases with no gene match: 15. This CDR3 comprises 17 residues. The V gene's germline CDR1 is LNHDA and CDR2 SQIVND (reference sequence).

The genes are TRBV21-1 and TRBJ2-7; TRBD1, the table's D call, was not compared with the DNA. TRBV21-1 is tagged as a pseudogene. CDR3 size: 15 residues. CDR3 in amino acids: CASSKVKYTGYEQYF. The CDR3 nucleotides read TGTGCCAGCAGCAAAGTTAAGTACACAGGCTACGAGCAGTACTTC.

The CDR3 DNA follows: TGTGCCAGCAGTTGGACAGACTACGAGCAGTACTTC. This sequence encodes CASSWTDYEQYF. The V and J genes are TRBV6-5 and TRBJ2-7; a possible D gene is TRBD1 (6 bases). V was shortened by 4 bases and J by 3 bases, with 7 bases between the two germline ends. This CDR3 region has 12 residues. CDR1 is MNHEY, CDR2 SVGAGI, per germline.

V is TRBV5-6 and J is TRBJ1-2; D possibly corresponds to TRBD1 (6 bases). This CDR3 is built from 14 residues. Trimming stripped 0 bases from V and 2 bases from J, with 8 bases between. Germline V gene lookup returns CDR1 SGHDT and CDR2 YYEEEE. CDR3 in DNA: TGTGCCAGCAGCTTGGTGACAGGAAACTATGGCTACACCTTC. The encoded protein is CASSLVTGNYGYTF. Full variable domain (missing parts from reference TRBV5-6 and TRBJ1-2): DAGVTQSPTHLIKTRGQQVTLRCSPKSGHDTVSWYQQALGQGPQFIFQYYEEEERQRGNFPDRFSGHQFPNYSSELNVNALLLGDSALYLCASSLVTGNYGYTFGSGTRLTVV.

This chain uses TRBV9 with TRBJ2-3, with D possibly matching TRBD2 (5 bases). From germline, CDR1 is SGDLS and CDR2 YYNGEE. This CDR3 contains 15 residues. The V and J ends lost 0 bases and 0 bases respectively, with 8 bases between them. The CDR3 here is CASSVGRGSTDTQYF. In DNA, the CDR3 is TGTGCCAGCAGCGTAGGTCGGGGAAGCACAGATACGCAGTATTTT. Based on the CDR3 plus reference TRBV9 and TRBJ2-3, the full variable domain is DSGVTQTPKHLITATGQRVTLRCSPRSGDLSVYWYQQSLDQGLQFLIQYYNGEERAKGNILERFSAQQFPDLHSELNLSSLELGDSALYFCASSVGRGSTDTQYFGPGTRLTVL.

The rearrangement links TRBV30 to TRBJ1-1, with D perhaps matching TRBD1 (5 bases). The CDR3 length is 11 residues. The germline CDR1 and CDR2 sequences are GTSNPN and SVGIG (reference sequence). Trimming shortened V by 4 bases and J by 6 bases, and 9 bases separated the two germline ends. CDR3 amino acids: CAWTREAEAFF. CDR3 DNA sequence: TGTGCCTGGACCAGGGAAGCTGAAGCTTTCTTT.

The chain combines TRBV24-1 with TRBJ2-7; TRBD1 matches 7 bases. The CDR3 is 12 amino acids. V gave up 7 bases and J gave up 5 bases; unmatched junction bases: 4. Germline V lookup: CDR1 KGHDR, CDR2 SFDVKD. CDR3 protein: CATRRQGHEQYF. For the CDR3, the DNA is TGTGCCACCAGGAGACAGGGTCACGAGCAGTACTTC.

There are a few counts of this clone. The V gene is TRBV29-1, the J gene TRBJ2-1; 8 positions agree with TRBD1. The CDR3 consists of 14 residues. Losses at the gene ends were 7 bases for V and 7 bases for J; bases not matched to a gene: 12. Germline V gives CDR1 SQVTM, CDR2 ANQGSEA. The CDR3 DNA sequence: TGCAGCGCCCGTCTTTCGGACAGGGTGAATGAGCAGTTCTTC. Amino acid sequence: CSARLSDRVNEQFF.

The gene calls are TRBV28 and TRBJ1-2; D gene unclear. CDR1 MDHEN and CDR2 SYDVKM come from the germline V gene. Trimming removed 8 bases at V and 5 bases at J, with 15 bases between. The CDR3 has 13 amino acids. The CDR3 here is CASEHSTMYGYTF. CDR3 sequence (DNA): TGTGCCAGCGAACATTCCACGATGTATGGCTACACCTTC.

This clone was seen more than once but under ten times. The chain uses TRBV15 and TRBJ1-1; unclear D gene. Trimming pared 0 bases from V and 6 bases from J, leaving 8 bases between. CDR3 length: 13 amino acids. Germline CDR1 and CDR2: LNHNV and YYDKDF (reference sequence). CDR3 coding DNA: TGTGCCACCAGCAGAGACGCGAGGGCTGAAGCTTTCTTT. Protein: CATSRDARAEAFF.

J is TRBJ1-3 and V is TRBV4-3; D unresolved. The CDR3 has 13 amino acids. With 1 base removed from V and 4 bases from J, the gap between germline ends came to 5 bases. CDR1 and CDR2 (germline): LGHNA, YSLEER. The CDR3 loop is CASSQVLGNTIYF. DNA of the CDR3: TGCGCCAGCAGCCAAGTTCTCGGAAACACCATATATTTT.

J is TRBJ1-2 and V is TRBV25-1; TRBD1 aligns across 7 bases. Germline values: CDR1 MGHDK, CDR2 SYGVNS. Trimming cost V 3 bases and J 5 bases; bases outside gene matches: 6. CDR3 length equals 14 residues. CDR3 region: CASSDAGQMYGYTF. As DNA, the CDR3 is TGTGCCAGCAGTGATGCGGGACAGATGTATGGCTACACCTTC.

The rearrangement uses TRBV5-1 and TRBJ1-1; D call uncertain. V dropped 0 bases and J dropped 0 bases, with 3 bases sitting between them. The germline V gene encodes CDR1 SGHRS and CDR2 YFSETQ. The CDR3 length is 13 residues. The CDR3 DNA reads TGCGCCAGCAGCTTGGCGGTGAACACTGAAGCTTTCTTT. It codes for CASSLAVNTEAFF.